This T cell receptor (beta chain) was recorded in a study of beta chain features in type 1 diabetes. Of the isolated RNA, all was reverse transcribed, and so the sequenced material was expressed TCRB transcripts. Roughly 3.6 million reads on average were seen across naive, central memory and regulatory T cell samples. Data came from immunoSEQ multiplex PCR; TCRdb stores just in-frame clones and leaves some out. The sample carries under 900,000 clones, about a sixth recorded once. The CDR3 loop spans 15 amino acids. With 4 bases removed from V and 2 bases from J, the gap between germline ends came to 13 bases. Germline CDR1 is SGHRS and CDR2 is YFSETQ. Sorting based on CD45RO/CCR7/CD25/CD127/CD95/CD27 separated CD4+ naive, central memory, regulatory and stem cell-like memory cells.

The chain is built from TRBV5-1 and TRBJ2-1, with D tentatively TRBD1 (6 bases). Material: naive CD4+ T cells from blood. The receptor comes from a woman aged 18-30 years in good health. The CDR3 protein is CASSPSGHTYNEQFF. The CDR3 DNA reads TGCGCCAGCAGCCCCTCGGGACACACCTACAATGAGCAGTTCTTC.